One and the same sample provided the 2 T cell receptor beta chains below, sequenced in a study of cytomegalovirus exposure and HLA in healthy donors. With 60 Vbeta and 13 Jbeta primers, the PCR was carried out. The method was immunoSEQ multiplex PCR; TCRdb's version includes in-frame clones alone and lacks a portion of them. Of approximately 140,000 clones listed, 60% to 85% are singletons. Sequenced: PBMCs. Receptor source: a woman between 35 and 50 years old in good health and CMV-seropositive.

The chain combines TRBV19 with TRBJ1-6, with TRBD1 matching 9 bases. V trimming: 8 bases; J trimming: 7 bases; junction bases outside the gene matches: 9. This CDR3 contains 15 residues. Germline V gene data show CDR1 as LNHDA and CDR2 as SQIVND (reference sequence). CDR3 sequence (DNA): TGTGCCAGTGTACAGGGGGCTTACGTGAATTCACCCCTCCACTTT. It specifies CASVQGAYVNSPLHF.

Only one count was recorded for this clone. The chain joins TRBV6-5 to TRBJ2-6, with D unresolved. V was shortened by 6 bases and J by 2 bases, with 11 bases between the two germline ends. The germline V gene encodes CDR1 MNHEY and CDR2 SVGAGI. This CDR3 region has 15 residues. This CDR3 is CASSSGATGANVLTF. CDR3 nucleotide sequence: TGTGCCAGCAGCTCAGGTGCAACTGGGGCCAACGTCCTGACTTTC.